This TCR beta chain emerged from a study of long-term antiretroviral therapy in people with HIV (dated by TCRdb to between 2022 and 2023). Looking at the study overall: The earliest samples were collected roughly a decade before the 2015 WHO recommendation for immediate ART, at a time when ART was usually postponed until CD4 counts fell. This retrospective serial study examined whether starting ART and sustained HIV suppression were associated with changes in the composition and diversity of the TRB repertoire in peripheral blood. From fewer than 35 adults with confirmed HIV infection, the cohort provided roughly 200 cryopreserved PBMC samples, gathered serially across a mean of around 6 years (range 1-12). Of the approximately 28 participants with HIV, 10 to 11 were female. No cross-contamination during QIAcube processing was seen in test extractions of a monoclonal T-cell line run alongside 25 to 35 polyclonal samples.

Participants were included only if at least one PBMC sample before ART initiation and at least two post-ART samples were available. Every participant with HIV received treatment in the United States of America. Before DNA extraction, cryopreserved samples containing about 1-11 million PBMC were thawed and washed. At the time of the earliest PBMC sample, participants with HIV were aged between about 23 and 54 years. PBMC samples from each participant spanned 1-4 timepoints before ART initiation and 2-8 timepoints after ART initiation, with a median of 7 samples. For every participant, serial HIV viral load, CD4+ T-cell count, ART history and demographic data were obtained. Genomic DNA was extracted from unsorted PBMC with a Qiagen kit on a QIAcube, processed in batches of 12 samples. The immunoSEQ hsTCRB v3.0 assay was used at survey level resolution to sequence the TRB variable region. A depth of 40,000-50,000 T-cell genomes per sample was targeted for TRB sequencing. TRB libraries were pooled and sequenced on an Illumina MiSeq using a v3 150-cycle kit. The authors' pipeline ran thus. Repertoire analysis was performed in R inside a reproducible Nextflow workflow that covered QC, data transformation and analysis. LymphoSeq2, an R package for exploring AIRR-Seq data, was used to implement custom analyses. A handful of samples yielding fewer than 5000 total TRB sequences were excluded, leaving 150 to 200 analyzed HIV repertoires. Among the approximately 180 HIV repertoires that were kept, under 60 were collected before ART initiation and more than 120 were collected after ART initiation. Repertoires were downsampled to 5000 TRB nucleotide sequences, and summary statistics were averaged over 100 downsampling iterations. The analysis kept only TRB sequences whose CDR3 regions were at least seven amino acids long. Diversity was measured with a Shannon entropy-derived clonality score and the Gini coefficient. In the repertoire networks, any two of the top 5000 CDR3 amino acid sequences were linked whenever the two sequences differed by an edit distance of one. For TRB CDR3 amino acid sequences, GLIPH2 was used to predict antigen specificity groups and MHC restriction. Known CMV, EBV, HIV or tissue antigen associations were flagged by matching CDR3 amino acid sequences against VDJdb and McPAS-TCR. Pre-ART, post-ART and control groups were compared with Wilcoxon signed-rank tests and Holm-Bonferroni correction. TCRdb stores this immuneACCESS table with in-frame sequences only. Part of the clones is absent; in the studies checked, under half of the shortfall reflects unresolved V genes, and no reason is known for the rest. That table is the source of V, J and clone size, and D and trimming were worked out from the DNA. This sample is represented by tens of thousands of clones; 90% to 95% of them were singletons. Around 2.7% of the sample lies in the top ten.

What the research found in general, with its limitations: Expanded TRB clones identified before ART initiation dominated the repertoire across all time points, though the dominance fluctuated and decreased in many PLHIV after ART. The samples span the years 2004 to 2017, and the ART regimens used at that time may not be as effective as current regimens. Compared with controls, HIV repertoires had narrower CDR3 length ranges, and the network structure pointed to an antigen-experienced repertoire that shifted only slightly toward naive after ART. A significant increase in TRB diversity was found to be associated with ART initiation, although TRB diversity was observed to remain significantly below that of transplant donor controls even after long-term ART. Inferences about post-ART repertoire changes are limited because no data were available on ART adherence, viral resistance or therapy changes. Since PBMC availability was limited, sequencing covered only the TCR beta chain, with no alpha chain pairing. Because pre-ART samples had limited cell numbers, profiling was done on unsorted PBMC rather than on sorted CD4+ and CD8+ T cells.

V loses 2 bases, J loses 0 bases, and the germline ends lie 8 bases apart. From the cysteine up to the phenylalanine, the CDR3 has a length of 14 residues. Left in the record is the CDR3 DNA by itself, 42 bases read in frame from the first base. For CDR1 and CDR2, the germline V gene lists MNHEY and SVGAGI. This clone showed up just once. Which antigen it targets is not known. The record has no base qualities; no much larger clone is one base away. The sequence links TRBV6-5 to TRBJ2-7, with the D gene not clear enough to name. This sample comprised unsorted PBMCs, obtained 3.7 years after starting antiretroviral therapy. The receptor was isolated from a woman between 50 and 59 years old with HIV. This receptor carries the CDR3 CASSYRDLSYEQYF. The DNA sequence is TGTGCCAGCAGTTACAGGGATCTCTCCTACGAGCAGTACTTC.